This T cell receptor beta chain originates from a study of cytomegalovirus exposure and HLA in healthy donors. The PCR employed 60 Vbeta primers together with 13 Jbeta primers. Sequencing used immunoSEQ multiplex PCR; TCRdb keeps in-frame clones, though not all of them. Of around 63,000 clones listed, around four fifths are singletons. Donors likely had unrecorded immune exposures despite being nominally healthy when sampled. CDR3 length: 14 residues. Germline CDR1 reads SSHAT; CDR2 reads FNYEAQ (reference sequence). Study conclusions and caveats: In a later analysis, HLA-C alleles had the fewest associated TCRs, DRB1 alleles the most. Among the sequence variants, a highly shared cluster was likely an artifact of sequencing. Among TCR beta chains, those listed as cytomegalovirus-associated numbered 164.

Regarding this clone: The antigen is unknown. The junction does not match germline at one end; this may be a read error.

The J gene is TRBJ2-2, the V gene TRBV7-7, with TRBD1 identical over 8 bases. The material sequenced was PBMCs. This TCR was recovered from a woman younger than 45 in good health and CMV-seronegative. This CDR3 reads CASSPTGVTGELFF. In DNA form, the CDR3 reads TGTGCTAGCAGCCCGACAGGGGTAACCGGGGAGCTGTTTTTT.